This TCR beta chain was recorded in a study of graft-versus-host responses after intestinal transplantation. Study-wide background: Recipients got multivisceral, liver-intestinal, or isolated intestinal transplants. Study conclusions and caveats: There were GvH clones found in recipient marrow, and some of them appeared first in ileum or blood.

Assay used: immunoSEQ multiplex PCR; TCRdb lists only in-frame clones, some missing. The data contain about 97,000 clones, roughly 91% of them singletons. Trimming cost V 0 bases and J 1 base, with 13 bases left between them. Germline assignment: CDR1 LGHNT and CDR2 FRNRAP. This CDR3 is 17 amino acids long. Regarding this clone: The antigen is not known.

The sequence was collected from a human donor who was the organ donor for an intestinal transplant. Sequencing was performed on unstimulated CD4+ T cells sorted from spleen or lymph node cells, taken before transplant. This chain uses TRBV12-5 with TRBJ1-5, with D maybe TRBD1 (6 bases). The CDR3 here is CASGLVLGRGSNQPQHF. For the CDR3, the DNA is TGTGCTAGTGGTTTGGTACTCGGCAGGGGAAGCAATCAGCCCCAGCATTTT.